The present entry profiles one TCR beta chain with its context. These data come from a study of control samples from healthy donors and cancer patients. Per germline, CDR1 SGHRS and CDR2 YFSETQ. The CDR3 runs to 12 residues. The ends were cut back, 0 bases at V and 9 bases at J, with 9 bases in the middle. Sequenced by immunoSEQ multiplex PCR; TCRdb stores in-frame clones only, minus some. The sample carries over 150,000 clones, about 91% recorded once. This clonotype was obtained from a middle-aged woman in good health. Sequencing input: blood. The rearrangement uses TRBV5-1 and TRBJ1-1, with D possibly being TRBD1 (6 bases). In DNA, the CDR3 is TGCGCCAGCAGCTTGGTGCAGGGGCAAGCTTTCTTT. Protein product: CASSLVQGQAFF.